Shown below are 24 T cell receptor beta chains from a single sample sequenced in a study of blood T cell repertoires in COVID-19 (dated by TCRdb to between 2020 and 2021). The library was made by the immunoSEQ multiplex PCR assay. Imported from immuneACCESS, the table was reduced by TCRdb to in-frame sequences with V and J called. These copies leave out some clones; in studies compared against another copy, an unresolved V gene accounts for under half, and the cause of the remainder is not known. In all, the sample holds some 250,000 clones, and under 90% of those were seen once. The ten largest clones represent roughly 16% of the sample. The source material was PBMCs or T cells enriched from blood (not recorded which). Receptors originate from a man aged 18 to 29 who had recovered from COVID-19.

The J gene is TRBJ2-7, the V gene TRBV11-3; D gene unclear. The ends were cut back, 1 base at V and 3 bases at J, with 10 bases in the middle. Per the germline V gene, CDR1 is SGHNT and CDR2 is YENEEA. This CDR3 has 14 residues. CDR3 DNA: TGTGCCAGCAGCTTAGCCGGGTTCCTCTACGAGCAGTACTTC. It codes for CASSLAGFLYEQYF.

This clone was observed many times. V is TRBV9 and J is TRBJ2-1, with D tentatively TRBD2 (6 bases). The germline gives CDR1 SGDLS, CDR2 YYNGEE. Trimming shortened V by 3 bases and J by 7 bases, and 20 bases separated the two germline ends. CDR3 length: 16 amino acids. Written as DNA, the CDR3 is TGTGCCAGCAGCGAGAGGGACTCTAGACTTAAGAATGAGCAGTTCTTC. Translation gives CASSERDSRLKNEQFF.

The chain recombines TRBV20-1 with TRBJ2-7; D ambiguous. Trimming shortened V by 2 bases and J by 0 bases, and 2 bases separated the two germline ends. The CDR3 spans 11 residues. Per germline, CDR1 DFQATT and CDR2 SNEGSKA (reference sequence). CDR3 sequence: CSARHSYEQYF. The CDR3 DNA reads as TGCAGTGCTAGACACTCCTACGAGCAGTACTTC.

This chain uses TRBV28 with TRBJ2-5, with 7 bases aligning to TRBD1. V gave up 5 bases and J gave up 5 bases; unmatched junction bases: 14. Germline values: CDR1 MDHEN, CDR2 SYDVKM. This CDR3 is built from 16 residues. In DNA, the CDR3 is TGTGCCAGCAGTGTGCCGTACAGGGGTTTTGGGGAGACCCAGTACTTC. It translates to CASSVPYRGFGETQYF.

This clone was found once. CDR3 coding DNA: TGTGCCAGCAGGGGTTCCCGGGACTCGAACACCGGGGAGCTGTTTTTT. As protein: CASRGSRDSNTGELFF. The genes are TRBV4-2 and TRBJ2-2; a weak D match, TRBD2 (6 bases). Trimming left V 6 bases short and J 0 bases short, with 14 bases between. The CDR3 has 16 amino acids. CDR1 LGHNA and CDR2 YNFKEQ come from the germline V gene.

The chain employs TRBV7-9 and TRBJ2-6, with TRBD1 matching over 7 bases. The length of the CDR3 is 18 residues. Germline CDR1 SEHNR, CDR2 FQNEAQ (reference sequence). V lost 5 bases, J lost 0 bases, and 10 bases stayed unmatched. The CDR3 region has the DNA TGTGCCAGCAGCCGATCCGGGACAGCCCGCTCTGGGGCCAACGTCCTGACTTTC. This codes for CASSRSGTARSGANVLTF.

CDR3 nucleotide sequence: TGTGCCAGCAGCCAGGCGGGGGGGAGTCAGCCCCAGCATTTT. It encodes CASSQAGGSQPQHF. V usage is TRBV3-1 (or the pseudogene TRBV3-2) and J usage is TRBJ1-5; D is possibly TRBD1 (5 bases). The V gene's germline CDR1 is LGHDT and CDR2 YNNKEL (reference sequence). There are 14 residues in the CDR3. Trimming removed 3 bases at V and 6 bases at J, with 12 bases between.

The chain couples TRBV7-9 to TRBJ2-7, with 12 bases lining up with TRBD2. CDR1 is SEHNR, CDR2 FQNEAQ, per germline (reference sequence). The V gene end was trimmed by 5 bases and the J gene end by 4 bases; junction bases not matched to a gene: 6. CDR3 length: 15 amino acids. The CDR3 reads CASSQTSGGPYEQYF. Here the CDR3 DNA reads TGTGCCAGCAGCCAAACTAGCGGGGGGCCTTACGAGCAGTACTTC.

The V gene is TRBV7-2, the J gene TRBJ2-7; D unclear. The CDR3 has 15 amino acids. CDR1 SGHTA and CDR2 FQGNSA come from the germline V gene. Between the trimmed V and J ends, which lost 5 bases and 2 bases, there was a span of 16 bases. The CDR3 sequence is CASSVPGQGAYEQYF. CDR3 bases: TGTGCCAGCAGCGTACCTGGGCAAGGTGCCTACGAGCAGTACTTC.

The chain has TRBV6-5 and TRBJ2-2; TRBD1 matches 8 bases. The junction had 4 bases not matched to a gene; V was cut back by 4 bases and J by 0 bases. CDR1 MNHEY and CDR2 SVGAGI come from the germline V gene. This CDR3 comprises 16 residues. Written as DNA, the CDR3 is TGTGCCAGCAGTTTTAGACAGGGGCCGAACACCGGGGAGCTGTTTTTT. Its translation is CASSFRQGPNTGELFF.

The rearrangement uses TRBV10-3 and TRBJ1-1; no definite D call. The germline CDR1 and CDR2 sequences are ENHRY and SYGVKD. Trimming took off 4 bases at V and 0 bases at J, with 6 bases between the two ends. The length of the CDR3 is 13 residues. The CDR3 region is CAISAVLNTEAFF. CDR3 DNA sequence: TGTGCCATCAGTGCGGTCCTGAACACTGAAGCTTTCTTT.

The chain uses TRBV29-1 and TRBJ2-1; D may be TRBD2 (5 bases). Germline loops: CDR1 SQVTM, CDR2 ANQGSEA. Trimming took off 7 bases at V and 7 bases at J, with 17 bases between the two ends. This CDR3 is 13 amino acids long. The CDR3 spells CSAAGLTGNEQFF. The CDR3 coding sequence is TGCAGCGCCGCTGGGCTCACGGGGAATGAGCAGTTCTTC.

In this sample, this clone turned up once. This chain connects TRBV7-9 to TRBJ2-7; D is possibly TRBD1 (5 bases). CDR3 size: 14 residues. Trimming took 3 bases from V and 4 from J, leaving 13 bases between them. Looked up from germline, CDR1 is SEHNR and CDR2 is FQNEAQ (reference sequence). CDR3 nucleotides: TGTGCCAGCAGCTTTCTCAGGGCTGGTTACGAGCAGTACTTC. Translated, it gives CASSFLRAGYEQYF.

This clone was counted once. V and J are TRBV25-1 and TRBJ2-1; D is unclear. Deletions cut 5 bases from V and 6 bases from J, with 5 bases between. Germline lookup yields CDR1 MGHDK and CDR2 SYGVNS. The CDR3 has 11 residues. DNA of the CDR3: TGTGCCAGCAGTCCCCTCAATGAGCAGTTCTTC. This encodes CASSPLNEQFF.

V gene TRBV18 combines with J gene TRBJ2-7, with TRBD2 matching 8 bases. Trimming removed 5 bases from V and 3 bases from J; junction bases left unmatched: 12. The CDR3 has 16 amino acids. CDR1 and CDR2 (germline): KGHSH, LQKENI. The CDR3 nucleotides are TGTGCCAGCTCAAGGCTAGCGGGTGGGTCGGGCTACGAGCAGTACTTC. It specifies CASSRLAGGSGYEQYF. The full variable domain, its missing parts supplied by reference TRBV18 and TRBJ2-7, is NAGVMQNPRHLVRRRGQEARLRCSPMKGHSHVYWYRQLPEEGLKFMVYLQKENIIDESGMPKERFSAEFPKEGPSILRIQQVVRGDSAAYFCASSRLAGGSGYEQYFGPGTRLTVT.

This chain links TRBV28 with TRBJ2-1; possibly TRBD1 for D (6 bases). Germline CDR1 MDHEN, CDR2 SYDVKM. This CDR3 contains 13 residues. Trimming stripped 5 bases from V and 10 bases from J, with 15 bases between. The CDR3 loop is CASSTPGVTEQFF. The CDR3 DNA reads TGTGCCAGCAGTACACCAGGGGTTACGGAGCAGTTCTTC.

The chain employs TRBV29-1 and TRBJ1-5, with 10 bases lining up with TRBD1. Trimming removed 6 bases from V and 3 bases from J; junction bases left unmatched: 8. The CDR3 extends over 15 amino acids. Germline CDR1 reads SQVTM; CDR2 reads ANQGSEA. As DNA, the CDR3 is TGCAGCGTCACGACAGGGGGCCTGATCAATCAGCCCCAGCATTTT. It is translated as CSVTTGGLINQPQHF.

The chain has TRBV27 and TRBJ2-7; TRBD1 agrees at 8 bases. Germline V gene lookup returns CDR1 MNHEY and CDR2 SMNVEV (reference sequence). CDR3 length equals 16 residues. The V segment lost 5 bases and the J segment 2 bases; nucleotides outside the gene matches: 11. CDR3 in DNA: TGTGCCAGCAGTCCAACACGGACAGGGAACCCCTACGAGCAGTACTTC. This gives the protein CASSPTRTGNPYEQYF.

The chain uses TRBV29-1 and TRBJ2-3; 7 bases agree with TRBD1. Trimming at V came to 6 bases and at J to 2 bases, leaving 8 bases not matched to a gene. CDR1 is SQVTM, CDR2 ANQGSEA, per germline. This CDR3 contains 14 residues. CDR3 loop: CSVTDRAHTDTQYF. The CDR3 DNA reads TGCAGCGTCACCGACAGGGCTCACACAGATACGCAGTATTTT.

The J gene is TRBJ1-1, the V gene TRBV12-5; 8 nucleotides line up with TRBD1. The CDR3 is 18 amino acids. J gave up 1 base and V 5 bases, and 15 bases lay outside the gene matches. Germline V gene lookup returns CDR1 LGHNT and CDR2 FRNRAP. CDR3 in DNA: TGTGCTAGTGGTCGCCAACCGACAGGGGCTCTCTCGAACACTGAAGCTTTCTTT. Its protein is CASGRQPTGALSNTEAFF.

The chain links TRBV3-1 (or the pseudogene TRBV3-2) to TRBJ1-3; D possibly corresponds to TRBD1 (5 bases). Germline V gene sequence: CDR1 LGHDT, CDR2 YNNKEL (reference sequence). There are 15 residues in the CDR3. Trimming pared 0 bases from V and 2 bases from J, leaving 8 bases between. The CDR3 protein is CASSQDSGTGNTIYF. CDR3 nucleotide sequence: TGTGCCAGCAGCCAAGATTCAGGGACTGGAAACACCATATATTTT.

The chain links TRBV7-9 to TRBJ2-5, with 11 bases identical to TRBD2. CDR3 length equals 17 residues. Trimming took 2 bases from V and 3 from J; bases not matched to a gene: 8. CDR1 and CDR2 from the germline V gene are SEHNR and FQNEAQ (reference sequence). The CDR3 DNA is TGTGCCAGCAGCTTACATACTAGCGGGAGAGGGGAAGAGACCCAGTACTTC. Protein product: CASSLHTSGRGEETQYF.

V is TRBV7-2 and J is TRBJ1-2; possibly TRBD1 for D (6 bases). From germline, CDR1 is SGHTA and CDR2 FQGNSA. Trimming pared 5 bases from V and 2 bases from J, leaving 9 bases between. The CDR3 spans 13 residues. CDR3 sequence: CASSGQGNYGYTF. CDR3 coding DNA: TGTGCCAGCAGCGGGCAGGGGAACTATGGCTACACCTTC. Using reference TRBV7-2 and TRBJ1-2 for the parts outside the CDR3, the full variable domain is GAGVSQSPSNKVTEKGKDVELRCDPISGHTALYWYRQSLGQGLEFLIYFQGNSAPDKSGLPSDRFSAERTGGSVSTLTIQRTQQEDSAVYLCASSGQGNYGYTFGSGTRLTVV.

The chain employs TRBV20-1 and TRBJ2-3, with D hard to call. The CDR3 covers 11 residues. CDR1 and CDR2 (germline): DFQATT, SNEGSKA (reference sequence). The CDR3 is CIRGETDTQYF. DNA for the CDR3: TGCATCCGAGGAGAGACAGATACGCAGTATTTT.